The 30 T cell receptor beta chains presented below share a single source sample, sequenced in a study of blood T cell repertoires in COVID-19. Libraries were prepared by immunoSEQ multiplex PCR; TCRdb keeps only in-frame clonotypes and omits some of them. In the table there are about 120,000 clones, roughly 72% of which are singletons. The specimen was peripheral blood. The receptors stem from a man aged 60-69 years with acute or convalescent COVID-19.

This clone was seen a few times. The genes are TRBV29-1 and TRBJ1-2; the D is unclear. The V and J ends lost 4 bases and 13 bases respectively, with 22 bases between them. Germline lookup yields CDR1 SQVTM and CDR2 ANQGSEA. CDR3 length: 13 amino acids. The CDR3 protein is CSVVAGSAAGPTF. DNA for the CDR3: TGCAGCGTTGTGGCGGGTTCGGCTGCGGGTCCCACCTTC.

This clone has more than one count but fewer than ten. CDR3: CASSTGSNTGELFF. The CDR3 region has the DNA TGTGCCAGTAGTACAGGGTCGAACACCGGGGAGCTGTTTTTT. The rearrangement joins TRBV19 to TRBJ2-2, with D possibly TRBD1 on 5 matching bases. Germline V gives CDR1 LNHDA, CDR2 SQIVND (reference sequence). V gave up 4 bases and J gave up 0 bases, with 6 bases separating them. The CDR3 contains 14 residues.

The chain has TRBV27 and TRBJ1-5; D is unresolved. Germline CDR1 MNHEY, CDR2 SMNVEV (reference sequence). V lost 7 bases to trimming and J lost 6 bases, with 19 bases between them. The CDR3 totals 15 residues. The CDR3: CASTLKYRPGQPQHF. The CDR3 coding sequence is TGTGCCAGCACTCTTAAATATCGACCGGGTCAGCCCCAGCATTTT.

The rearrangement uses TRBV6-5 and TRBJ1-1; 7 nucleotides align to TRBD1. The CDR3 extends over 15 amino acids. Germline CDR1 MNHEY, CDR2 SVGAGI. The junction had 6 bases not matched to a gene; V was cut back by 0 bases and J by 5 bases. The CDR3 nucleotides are TGTGCCAGCAGTTACTCGAACAGGGGTTTTACTGAAGCTTTCTTT. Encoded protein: CASSYSNRGFTEAFF.

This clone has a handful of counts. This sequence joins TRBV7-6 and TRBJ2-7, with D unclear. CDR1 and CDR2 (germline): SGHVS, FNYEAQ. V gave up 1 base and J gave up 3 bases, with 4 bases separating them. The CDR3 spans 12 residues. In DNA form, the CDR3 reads TGTGCCAGCAGCTTAGGCAGCTACGAGCAGTACTTC. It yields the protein CASSLGSYEQYF. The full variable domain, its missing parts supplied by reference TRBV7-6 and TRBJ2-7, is GAGVSQSPRYKVTKRGQDVALRCDPISGHVSLYWYRQALGQGPEFLTYFNYEAQQDKSGLPNDRFSAERPEGSISTLTIQRTEQRDSAMYRCASSLGSYEQYFGPGTRLTVT.

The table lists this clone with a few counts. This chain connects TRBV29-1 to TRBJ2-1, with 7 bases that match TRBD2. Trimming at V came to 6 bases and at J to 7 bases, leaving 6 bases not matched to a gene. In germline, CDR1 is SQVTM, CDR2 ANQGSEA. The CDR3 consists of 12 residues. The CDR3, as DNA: TGCAGCGTGGATCGGGGGGAGAATGAGCAGTTCTTC. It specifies CSVDRGENEQFF.

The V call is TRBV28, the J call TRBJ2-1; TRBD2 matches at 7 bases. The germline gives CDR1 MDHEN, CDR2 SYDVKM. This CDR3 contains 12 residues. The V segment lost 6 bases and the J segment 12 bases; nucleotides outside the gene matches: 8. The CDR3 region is CASSASWGGQFF. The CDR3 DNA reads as TGTGCCAGCAGCGCTTCCTGGGGGGGGCAGTTCTTC.

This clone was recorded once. CDR3 residues: CASSRGHQNTEAFF. The CDR3 nucleotides are TGTGCCAGCTCACGCGGACATCAGAACACTGAAGCTTTCTTT. The chain employs TRBV18 and TRBJ1-1; maybe TRBD1 (5 bases). The germline V gene encodes CDR1 KGHSH and CDR2 LQKENI. CDR3 length: 14 amino acids. V dropped 4 bases and J dropped 1 base, with 10 bases sitting between them. The full variable domain, completed using reference TRBV18 and TRBJ1-1, is NAGVMQNPRHLVRRRGQEARLRCSPMKGHSHVYWYRQLPEEGLKFMVYLQKENIIDESGMPKERFSAEFPKEGPSILRIQQVVRGDSAAYFCASSRGHQNTEAFFGQGTRLTVV.

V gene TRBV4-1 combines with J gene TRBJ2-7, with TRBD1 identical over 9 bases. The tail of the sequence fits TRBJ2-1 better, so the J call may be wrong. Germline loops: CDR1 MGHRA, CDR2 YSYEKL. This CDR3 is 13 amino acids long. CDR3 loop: CASSQGGTGKQFF. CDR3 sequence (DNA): TGCGCCAGCAGCCAAGGGGGGACAGGGAAGCAGTTCTTC.

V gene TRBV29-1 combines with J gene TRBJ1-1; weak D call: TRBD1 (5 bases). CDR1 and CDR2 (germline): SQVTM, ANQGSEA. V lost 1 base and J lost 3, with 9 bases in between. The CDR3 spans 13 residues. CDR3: CSVEVGGDTEAFF. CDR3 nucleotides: TGCAGCGTTGAAGTAGGAGGGGACACTGAAGCTTTCTTT.

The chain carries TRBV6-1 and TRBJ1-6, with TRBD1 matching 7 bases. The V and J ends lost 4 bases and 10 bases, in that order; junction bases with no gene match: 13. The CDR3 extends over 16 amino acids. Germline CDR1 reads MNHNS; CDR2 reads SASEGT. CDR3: CASSGKPGTDFSPLHF. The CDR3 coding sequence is TGTGCCAGCAGTGGGAAGCCCGGGACAGATTTCTCACCCCTCCACTTT.

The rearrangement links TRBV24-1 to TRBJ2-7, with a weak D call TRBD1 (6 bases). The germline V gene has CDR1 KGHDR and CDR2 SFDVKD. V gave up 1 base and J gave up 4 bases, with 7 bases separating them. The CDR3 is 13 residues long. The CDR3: CATSDLGGYEQYF. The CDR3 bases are TGTGCCACCAGTGATTTAGGGGGTTACGAGCAGTACTTC.

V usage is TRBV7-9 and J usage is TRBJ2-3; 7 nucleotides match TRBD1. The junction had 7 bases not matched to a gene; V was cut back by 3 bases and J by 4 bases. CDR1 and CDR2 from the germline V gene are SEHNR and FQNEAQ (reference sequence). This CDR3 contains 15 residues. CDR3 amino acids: CASSFLGGEADTQYF. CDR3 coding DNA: TGTGCCAGCAGCTTTTTAGGGGGCGAGGCAGATACGCAGTATTTT.

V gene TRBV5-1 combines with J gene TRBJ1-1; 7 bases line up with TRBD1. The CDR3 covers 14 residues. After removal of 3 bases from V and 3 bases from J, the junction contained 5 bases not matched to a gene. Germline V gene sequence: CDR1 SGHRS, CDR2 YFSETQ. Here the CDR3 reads CASSSVDRDTEAFF. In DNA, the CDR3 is TGCGCCAGCAGCTCCGTCGACAGGGACACTGAAGCTTTCTTT.

The CDR3, as DNA: TGTGCAAGCAGGGGGCATGATTACTCCTACAATGAGCAGTTCTTC. It codes for CASRGHDYSYNEQFF. The V call is TRBV30, the J call TRBJ2-1; 8 bases line up with TRBD1. CDR1 GTSNPN and CDR2 SVGIG come from the germline V gene (reference sequence). CDR3 length: 15 residues.

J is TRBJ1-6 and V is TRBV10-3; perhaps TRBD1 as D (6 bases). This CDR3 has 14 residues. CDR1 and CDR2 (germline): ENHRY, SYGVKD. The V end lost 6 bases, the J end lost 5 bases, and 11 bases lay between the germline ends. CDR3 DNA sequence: TGTGCCATCAGGGAGGGGGGGAATAATTCACCCCTCCACTTT. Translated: CAIREGGNNSPLHF.

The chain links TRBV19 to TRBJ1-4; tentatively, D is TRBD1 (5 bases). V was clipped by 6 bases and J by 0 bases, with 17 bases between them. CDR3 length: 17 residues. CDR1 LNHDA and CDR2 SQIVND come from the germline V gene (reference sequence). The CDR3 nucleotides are TGTGCCAGTAGCACCAGACAGCGAGCCTCAACTAATGAAAAACTGTTTTTT. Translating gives CASSTRQRASTNEKLFF.

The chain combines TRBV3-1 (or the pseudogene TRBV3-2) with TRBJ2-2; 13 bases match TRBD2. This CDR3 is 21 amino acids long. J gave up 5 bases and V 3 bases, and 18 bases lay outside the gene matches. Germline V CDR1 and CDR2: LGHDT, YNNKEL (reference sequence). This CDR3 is CASSHERVGLAGAGKTGELFF. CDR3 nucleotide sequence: TGTGCCAGCAGCCACGAGAGGGTTGGACTAGCGGGGGCTGGAAAGACCGGGGAGCTGTTTTTT.

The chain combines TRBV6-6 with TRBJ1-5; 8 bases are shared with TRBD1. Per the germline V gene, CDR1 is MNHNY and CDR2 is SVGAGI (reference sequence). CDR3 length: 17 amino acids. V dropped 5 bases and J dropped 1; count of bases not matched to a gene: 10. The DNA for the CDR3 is TGTGCCAGCAGTAGATTTCCCGGGACAGGAAGCAATCAGCCCCAGCATTTT. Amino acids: CASSRFPGTGSNQPQHF.

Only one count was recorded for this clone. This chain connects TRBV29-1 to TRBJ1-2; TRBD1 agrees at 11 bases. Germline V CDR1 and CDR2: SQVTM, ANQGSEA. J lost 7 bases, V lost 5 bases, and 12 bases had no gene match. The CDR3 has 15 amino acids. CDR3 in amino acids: CSVKTGTGGSTGYTF. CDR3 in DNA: TGCAGCGTTAAAACCGGGACAGGGGGTAGTACTGGCTACACCTTC.

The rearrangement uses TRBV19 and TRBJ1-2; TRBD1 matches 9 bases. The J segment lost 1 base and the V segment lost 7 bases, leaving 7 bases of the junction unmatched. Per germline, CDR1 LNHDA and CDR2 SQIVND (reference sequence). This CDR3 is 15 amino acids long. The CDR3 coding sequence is TGTGCCAGTACTCCGGGACAGGGTGTTAACTATGGCTACACCTTC. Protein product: CASTPGQGVNYGYTF. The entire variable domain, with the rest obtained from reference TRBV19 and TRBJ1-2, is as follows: DGGITQSPKYLFRKEGQNVTLSCEQNLNHDAMYWYRQDPGQGLRLIYYSQIVNDFQKGDIAEGYSVSREKKESFPLTVTSAQKNPTAFYLCASTPGQGVNYGYTFGSGTRLTVV.

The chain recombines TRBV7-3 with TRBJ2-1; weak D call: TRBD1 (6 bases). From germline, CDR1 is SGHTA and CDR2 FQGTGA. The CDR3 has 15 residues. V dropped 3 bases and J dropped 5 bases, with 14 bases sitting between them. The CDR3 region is CASSFRQGNNNEQFF. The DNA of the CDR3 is TGTGCCAGCAGCTTTAGGCAGGGGAACAACAATGAGCAGTTCTTC.

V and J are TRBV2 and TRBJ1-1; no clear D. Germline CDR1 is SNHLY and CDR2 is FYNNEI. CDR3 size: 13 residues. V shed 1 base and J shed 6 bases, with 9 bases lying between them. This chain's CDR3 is CASSEELASEAFF. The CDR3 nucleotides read TGTGCCAGCAGTGAAGAATTGGCCTCTGAAGCTTTCTTT.

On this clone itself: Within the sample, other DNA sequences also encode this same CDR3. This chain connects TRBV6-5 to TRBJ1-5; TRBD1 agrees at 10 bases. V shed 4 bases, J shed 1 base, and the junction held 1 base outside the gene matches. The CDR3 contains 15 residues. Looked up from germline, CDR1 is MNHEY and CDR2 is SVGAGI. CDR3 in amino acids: CASSLDRGSNQPQHF. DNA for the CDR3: TGTGCCAGCAGTTTGGACAGGGGGAGCAATCAGCCCCAGCATTTT.

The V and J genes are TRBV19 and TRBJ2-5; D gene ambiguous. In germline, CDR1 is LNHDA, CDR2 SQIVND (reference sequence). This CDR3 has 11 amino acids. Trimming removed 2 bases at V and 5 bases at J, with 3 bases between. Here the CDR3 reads CASSIRETQYF. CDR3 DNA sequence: TGTGCCAGTAGTATACGGGAGACCCAGTACTTC.

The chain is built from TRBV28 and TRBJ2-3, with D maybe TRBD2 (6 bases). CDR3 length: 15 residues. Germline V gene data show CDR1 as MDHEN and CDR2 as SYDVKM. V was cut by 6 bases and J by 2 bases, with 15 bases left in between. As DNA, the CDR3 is TGTGCCAGCAGCTTCGGGCGGGGATACACAGATACGCAGTATTTT. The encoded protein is CASSFGRGYTDTQYF.

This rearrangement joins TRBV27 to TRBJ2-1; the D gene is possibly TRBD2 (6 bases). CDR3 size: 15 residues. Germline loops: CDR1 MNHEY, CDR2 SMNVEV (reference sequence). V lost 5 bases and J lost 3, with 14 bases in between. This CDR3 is CASSPPGVSYNEQFF. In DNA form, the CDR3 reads TGTGCCAGCAGTCCCCCGGGGGTTAGCTACAATGAGCAGTTCTTC.

Here the CDR3 reads CARSLATNTGELFF. The CDR3 DNA is TGTGCCAGAAGCTTGGCCACGAACACCGGGGAGCTGTTTTTT. The chain uses TRBV5-3 and TRBJ2-2; D ambiguous. TRBV5-3 counts as an open reading frame of uncertain function. The CDR3 extends over 14 amino acids. V lost 0 bases and J lost 0, with 3 bases in between.

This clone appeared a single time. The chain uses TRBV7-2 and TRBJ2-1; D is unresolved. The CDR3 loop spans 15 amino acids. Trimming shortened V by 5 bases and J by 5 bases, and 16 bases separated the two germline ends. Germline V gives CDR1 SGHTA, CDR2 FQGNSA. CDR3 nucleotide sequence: TGTGCCAGCAGCCCGCCCGGCTGGAGCCACAATGAGCAGTTCTTC. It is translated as CASSPPGWSHNEQFF. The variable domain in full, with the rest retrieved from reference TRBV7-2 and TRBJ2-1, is GAGVSQSPSNKVTEKGKDVELRCDPISGHTALYWYRQSLGQGLEFLIYFQGNSAPDKSGLPSDRFSAERTGGSVSTLTIQRTQQEDSAVYLCASSPPGWSHNEQFFGPGTRLTVL.

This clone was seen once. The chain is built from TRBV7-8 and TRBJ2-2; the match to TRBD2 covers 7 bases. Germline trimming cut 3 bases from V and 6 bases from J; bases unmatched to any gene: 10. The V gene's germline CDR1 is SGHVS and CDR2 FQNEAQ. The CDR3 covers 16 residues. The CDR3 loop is CASSFGLRGFAGELFF. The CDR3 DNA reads TGTGCCAGCAGCTTTGGTTTGCGGGGGTTCGCCGGGGAGCTGTTTTTT.